This T cell receptor beta chain is from a study of vaccination and CD4 T cells after COVID-19. Study overall: All convalescent patients were nasal swab PCR positive for SARS-CoV-2; several had mild and one severe disease.

On this clonotype: Antigen unknown.

The treatment denotes: 10-day PBMC culture with coronavirus spike peptide pools or control peptides (ViraFEST assay). First, ViraFEST expanded antigen-specific T cells with peptide pools, and next it sequenced the TCRs. The length of the CDR3 is 14 residues. V lost 2 bases to trimming and J lost 0 bases, with 8 bases between them. The germline CDR1 and CDR2 sequences are SGHTA and FQGNSA. The Oncomine TCR Beta short-read assay was applied to DNA of cultured CD4+ T cells. Once CD4+ T cells had been cultured, genomic DNA was extracted from them. TCRdb reprocessed the PCR reads with MiXCR, giving one entry per CDR3 protein. The table has some 15,000 distinct CDR3 sequences, 36% seen once.

Sequences were obtained from cultured CD4+ T cells from blood. The receptor comes from a human donor with COVID-19. The chain employs TRBV7-2 and TRBJ2-7, with D hard to call. CDR3 sequence reads: CASSLLIASYEQYF. The CDR3 DNA reads as TGTGCCAGCAGCTTACTGATAGCCTCCTACGAGCAGTACTTC.